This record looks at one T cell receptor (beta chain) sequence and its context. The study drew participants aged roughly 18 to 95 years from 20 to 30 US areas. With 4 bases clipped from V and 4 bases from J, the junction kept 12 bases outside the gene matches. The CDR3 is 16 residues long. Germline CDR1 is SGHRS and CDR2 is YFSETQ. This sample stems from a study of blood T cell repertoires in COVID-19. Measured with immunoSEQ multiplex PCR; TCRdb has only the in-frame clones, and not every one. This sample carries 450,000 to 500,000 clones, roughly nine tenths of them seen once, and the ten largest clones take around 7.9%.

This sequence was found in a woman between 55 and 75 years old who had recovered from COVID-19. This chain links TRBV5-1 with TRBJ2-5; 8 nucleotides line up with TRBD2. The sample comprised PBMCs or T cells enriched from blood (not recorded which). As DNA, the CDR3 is TGCGCCAGCAGCCCCGCGGGGGGCAGCCGTGCAGAGACCCAGTACTTC. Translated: CASSPAGGSRAETQYF.